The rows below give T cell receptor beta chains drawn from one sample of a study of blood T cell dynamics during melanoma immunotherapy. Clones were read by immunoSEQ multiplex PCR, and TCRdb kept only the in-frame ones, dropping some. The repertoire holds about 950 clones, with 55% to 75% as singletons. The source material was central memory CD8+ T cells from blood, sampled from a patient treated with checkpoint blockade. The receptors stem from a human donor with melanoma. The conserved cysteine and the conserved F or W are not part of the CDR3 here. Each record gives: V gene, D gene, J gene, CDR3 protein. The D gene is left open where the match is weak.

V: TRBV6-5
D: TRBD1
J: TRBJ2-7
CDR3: ASSSSLTGTAYEQY

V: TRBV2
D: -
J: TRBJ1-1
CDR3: ASSGARTEAF

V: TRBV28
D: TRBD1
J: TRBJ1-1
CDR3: ASSLYEQGATAF

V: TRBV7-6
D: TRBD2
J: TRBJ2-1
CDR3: ASSLAGVQREGYNEQF

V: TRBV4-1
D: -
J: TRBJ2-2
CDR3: ASSPPVGTGELF

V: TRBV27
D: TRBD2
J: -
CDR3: ASSLAGDSYEQY

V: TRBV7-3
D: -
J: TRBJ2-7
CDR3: ASSPAGYYEQY

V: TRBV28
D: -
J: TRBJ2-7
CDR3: ASSFKSSRNREHEQLD

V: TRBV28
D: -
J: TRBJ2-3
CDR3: ASRWTQPADTQY

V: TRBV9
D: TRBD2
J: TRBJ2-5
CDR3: ASSVNPRTSGSSQETQY

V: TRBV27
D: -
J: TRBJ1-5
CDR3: ASSTYSNQPQH

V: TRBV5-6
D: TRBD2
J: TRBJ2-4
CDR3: ASSGLAGLAKNIQY

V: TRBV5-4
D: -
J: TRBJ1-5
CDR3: ASSLWGEGNQPQH

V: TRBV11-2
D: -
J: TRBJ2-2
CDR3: ASSLDRRELF

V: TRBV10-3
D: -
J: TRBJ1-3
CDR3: ASSTDGNSSGNTIY

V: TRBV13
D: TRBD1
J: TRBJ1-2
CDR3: ASSGRDRGLGYGYT

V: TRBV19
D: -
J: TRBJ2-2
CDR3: ASSIPGGAGELF

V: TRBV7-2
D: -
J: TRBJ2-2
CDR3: ASSLALVGELF

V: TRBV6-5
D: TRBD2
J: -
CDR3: ASSYSSRGGYEQY

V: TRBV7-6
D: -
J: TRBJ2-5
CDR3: ASSLRLVLRETQY

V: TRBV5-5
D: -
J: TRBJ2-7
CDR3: ASSLGGLSYEQY

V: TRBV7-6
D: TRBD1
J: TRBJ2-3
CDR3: ASSLRQGPDTQY

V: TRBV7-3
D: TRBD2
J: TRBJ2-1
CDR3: ASSAGLGNNEQF

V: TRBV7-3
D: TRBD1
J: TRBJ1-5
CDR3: ASSSTGPGNQPQH

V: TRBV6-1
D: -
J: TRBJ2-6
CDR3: ASSEGGSGANVLT

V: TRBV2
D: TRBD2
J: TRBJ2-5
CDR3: ASRTSGKETQY

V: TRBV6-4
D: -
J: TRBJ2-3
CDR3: ASSDRGTDTQY

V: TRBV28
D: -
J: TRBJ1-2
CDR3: ASSPPGQANYGYT

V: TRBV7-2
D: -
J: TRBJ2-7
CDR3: ASSLGQRSYEQY

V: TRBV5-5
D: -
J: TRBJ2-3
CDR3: ASSLVGGGSTDTQY

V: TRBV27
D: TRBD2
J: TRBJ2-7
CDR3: ASSLAGDSYEQY

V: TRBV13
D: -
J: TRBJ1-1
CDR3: ASSPPMNTEAF